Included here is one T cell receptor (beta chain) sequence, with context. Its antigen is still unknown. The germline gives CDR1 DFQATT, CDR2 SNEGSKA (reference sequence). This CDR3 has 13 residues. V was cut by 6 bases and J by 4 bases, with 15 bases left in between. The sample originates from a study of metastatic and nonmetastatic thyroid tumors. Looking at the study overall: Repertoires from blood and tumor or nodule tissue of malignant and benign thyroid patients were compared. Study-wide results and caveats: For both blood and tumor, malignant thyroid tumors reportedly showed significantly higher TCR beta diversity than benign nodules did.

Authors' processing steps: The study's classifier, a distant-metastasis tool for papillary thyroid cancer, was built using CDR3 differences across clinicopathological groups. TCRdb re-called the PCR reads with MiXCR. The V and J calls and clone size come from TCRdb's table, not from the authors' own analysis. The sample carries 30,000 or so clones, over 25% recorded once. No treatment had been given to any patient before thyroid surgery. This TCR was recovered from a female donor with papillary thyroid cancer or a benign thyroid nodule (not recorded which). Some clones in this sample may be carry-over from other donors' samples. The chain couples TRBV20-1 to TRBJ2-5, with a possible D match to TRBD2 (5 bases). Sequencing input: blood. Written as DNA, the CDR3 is TGCAGTGCACGCGTACCGGGGAGAGAGACCCAGTACTTC. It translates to CSARVPGRETQYF.